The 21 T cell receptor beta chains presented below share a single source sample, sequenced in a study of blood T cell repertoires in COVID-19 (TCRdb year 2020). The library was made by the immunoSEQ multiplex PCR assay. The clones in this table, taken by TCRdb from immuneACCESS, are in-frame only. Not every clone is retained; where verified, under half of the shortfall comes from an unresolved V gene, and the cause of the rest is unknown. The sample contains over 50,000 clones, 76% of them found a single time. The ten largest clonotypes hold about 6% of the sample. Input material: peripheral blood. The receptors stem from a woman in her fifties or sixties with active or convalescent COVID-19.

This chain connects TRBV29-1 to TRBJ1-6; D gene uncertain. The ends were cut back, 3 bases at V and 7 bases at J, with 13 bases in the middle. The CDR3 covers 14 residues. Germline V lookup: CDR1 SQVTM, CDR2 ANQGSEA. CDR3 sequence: CSVDGRGGNSPLHF. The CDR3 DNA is TGCAGCGTTGACGGGCGGGGAGGCAATTCACCCCTCCACTTT.

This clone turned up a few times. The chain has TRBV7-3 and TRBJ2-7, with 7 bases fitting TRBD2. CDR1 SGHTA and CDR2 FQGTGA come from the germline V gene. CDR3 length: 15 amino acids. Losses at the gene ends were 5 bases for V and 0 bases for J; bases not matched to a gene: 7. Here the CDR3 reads CASSRGGDGSYEQYF. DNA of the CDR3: TGTGCCAGCAGCCGGGGAGGGGACGGCTCCTACGAGCAGTACTTC.

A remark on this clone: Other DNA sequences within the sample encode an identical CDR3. The CDR3 nucleotides read TGTGCCACCAGGGGCGGGAGGGCGTGGGAGACCCAGTACTTC. Translated: CATRGGRAWETQYF. This chain connects TRBV15 to TRBJ2-5; TRBD2 aligns across 9 bases. This CDR3 is built from 14 residues. CDR1 LNHNV and CDR2 YYDKDF come from the germline V gene (reference sequence). V lost 6 bases, J lost 5 bases, and 7 bases stayed unmatched.

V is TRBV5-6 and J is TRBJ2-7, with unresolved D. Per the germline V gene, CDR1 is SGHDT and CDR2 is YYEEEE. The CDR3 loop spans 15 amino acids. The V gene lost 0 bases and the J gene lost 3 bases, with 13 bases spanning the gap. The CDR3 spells CASSLEKTTIYEQYF. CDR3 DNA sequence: TGTGCCAGCAGCTTGGAAAAAACTACCATCTACGAGCAGTACTTC.

CDR3 coding DNA: TGTGCCAGCAGTTACGGATCAGGGAACGAAAAACTGTTTTTT. It encodes CASSYGSGNEKLFF. The chain combines TRBV6-5 with TRBJ1-4; D perhaps matches TRBD1 (5 bases). Germline V gene lookup returns CDR1 MNHEY and CDR2 SVGAGI. The CDR3 has 14 residues. Between the trimmed V and J ends, which lost 2 bases and 8 bases, there was a span of 12 bases.

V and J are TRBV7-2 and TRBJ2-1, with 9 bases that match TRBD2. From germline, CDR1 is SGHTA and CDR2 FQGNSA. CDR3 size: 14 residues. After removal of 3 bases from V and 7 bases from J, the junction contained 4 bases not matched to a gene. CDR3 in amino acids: CASSLGTSLNEQFF. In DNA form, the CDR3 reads TGTGCCAGCAGCTTGGGGACTAGCTTAAATGAGCAGTTCTTC.

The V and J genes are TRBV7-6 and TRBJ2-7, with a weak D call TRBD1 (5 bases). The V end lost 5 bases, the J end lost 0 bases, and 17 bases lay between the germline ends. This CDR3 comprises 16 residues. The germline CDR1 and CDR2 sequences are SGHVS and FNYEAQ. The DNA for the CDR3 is TGTGCCAGCAGCGCTAGGGGTGGGGCAGGCTCCTACGAGCAGTACTTC. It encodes CASSARGGAGSYEQYF.

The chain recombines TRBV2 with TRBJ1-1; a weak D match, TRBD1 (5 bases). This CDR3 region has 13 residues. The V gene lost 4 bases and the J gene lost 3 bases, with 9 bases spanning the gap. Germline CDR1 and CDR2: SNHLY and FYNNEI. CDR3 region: CASSGGVYTEAFF. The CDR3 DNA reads TGTGCCAGCAGTGGGGGGGTGTACACTGAAGCTTTCTTT.

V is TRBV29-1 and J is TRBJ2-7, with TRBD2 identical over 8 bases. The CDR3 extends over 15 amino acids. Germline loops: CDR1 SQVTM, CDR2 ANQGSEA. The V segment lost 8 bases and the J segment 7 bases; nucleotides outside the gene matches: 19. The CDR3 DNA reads TGCAGCCCCTTTAGTTCAGCGGGGGCGGGAAGGGAGCAGTACTTC. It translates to CSPFSSAGAGREQYF.

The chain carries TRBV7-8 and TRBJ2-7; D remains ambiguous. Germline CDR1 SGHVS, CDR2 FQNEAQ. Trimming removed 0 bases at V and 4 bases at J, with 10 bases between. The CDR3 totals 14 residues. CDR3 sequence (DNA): TGTGCCAGCAGCTTAGCACCTACAGTTTACGAGCAGTACTTC. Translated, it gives CASSLAPTVYEQYF.

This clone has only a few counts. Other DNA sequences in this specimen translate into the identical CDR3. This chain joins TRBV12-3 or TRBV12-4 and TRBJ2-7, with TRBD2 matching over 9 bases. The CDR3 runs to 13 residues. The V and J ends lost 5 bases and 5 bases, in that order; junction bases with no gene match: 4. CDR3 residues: CASSGGGGHEQYF. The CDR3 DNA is TGTGCCAGCAGTGGCGGGGGGGGCCACGAGCAGTACTTC.

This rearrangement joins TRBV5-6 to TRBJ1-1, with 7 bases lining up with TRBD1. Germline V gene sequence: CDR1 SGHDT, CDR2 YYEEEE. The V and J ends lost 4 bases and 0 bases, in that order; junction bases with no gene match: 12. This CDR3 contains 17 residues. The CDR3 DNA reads TGTGCCAGCAGCCCTGAGGGGGCAGTAGGGTTGAACACTGAAGCTTTCTTT. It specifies CASSPEGAVGLNTEAFF.

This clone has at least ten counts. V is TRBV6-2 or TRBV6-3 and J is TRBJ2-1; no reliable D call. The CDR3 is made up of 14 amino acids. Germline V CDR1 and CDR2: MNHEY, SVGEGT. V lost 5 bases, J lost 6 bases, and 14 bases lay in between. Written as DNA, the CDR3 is TGTGCCAGCAGTCTCGATGGGCCCCCCAATGAGCAGTTCTTC. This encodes CASSLDGPPNEQFF.

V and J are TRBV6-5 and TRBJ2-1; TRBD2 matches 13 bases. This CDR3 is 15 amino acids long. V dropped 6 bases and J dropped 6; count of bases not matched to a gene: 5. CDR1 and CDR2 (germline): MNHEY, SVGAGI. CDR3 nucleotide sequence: TGTGCCAGCAGGAGGACTAGCGGGAGCGCCAATGAGCAGTTCTTC. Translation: CASRRTSGSANEQFF.

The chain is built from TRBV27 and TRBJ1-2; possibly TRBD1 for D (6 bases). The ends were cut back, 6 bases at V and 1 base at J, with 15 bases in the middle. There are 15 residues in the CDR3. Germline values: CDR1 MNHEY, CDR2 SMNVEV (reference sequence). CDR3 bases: TGTGCCAGCAGCGTCGGGACACCGGTTAACTATGGCTACACCTTC. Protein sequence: CASSVGTPVNYGYTF.

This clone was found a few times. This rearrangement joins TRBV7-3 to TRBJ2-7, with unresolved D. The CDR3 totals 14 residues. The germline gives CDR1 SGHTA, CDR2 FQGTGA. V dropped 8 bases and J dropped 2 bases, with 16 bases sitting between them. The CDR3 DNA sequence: TGTGCCAGCGCCCTCGGGTCCGTACCCTACGAGCAGTACTTC. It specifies CASALGSVPYEQYF.

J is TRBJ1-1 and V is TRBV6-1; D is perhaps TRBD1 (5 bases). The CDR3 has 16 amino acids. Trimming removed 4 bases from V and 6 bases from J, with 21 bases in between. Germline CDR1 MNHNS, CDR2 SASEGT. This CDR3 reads CASSGILMRQGPEAFF. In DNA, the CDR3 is TGTGCCAGCAGTGGTATCCTCATGAGGCAGGGTCCTGAAGCTTTCTTT.

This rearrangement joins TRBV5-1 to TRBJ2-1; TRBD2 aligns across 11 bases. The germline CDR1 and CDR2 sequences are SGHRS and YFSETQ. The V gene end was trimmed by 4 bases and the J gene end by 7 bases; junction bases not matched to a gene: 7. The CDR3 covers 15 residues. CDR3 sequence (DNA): TGCGCCAGCAGCGTGAGCACTAGCGGGAGTAATGAGCAGTTCTTC. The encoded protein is CASSVSTSGSNEQFF.

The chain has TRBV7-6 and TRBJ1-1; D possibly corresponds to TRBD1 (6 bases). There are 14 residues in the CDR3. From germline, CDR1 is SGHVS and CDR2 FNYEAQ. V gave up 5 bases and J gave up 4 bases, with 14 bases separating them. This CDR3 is CASSQTIGGTEAFF. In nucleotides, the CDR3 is TGTGCCAGCAGCCAAACCATAGGGGGCACTGAAGCTTTCTTT.

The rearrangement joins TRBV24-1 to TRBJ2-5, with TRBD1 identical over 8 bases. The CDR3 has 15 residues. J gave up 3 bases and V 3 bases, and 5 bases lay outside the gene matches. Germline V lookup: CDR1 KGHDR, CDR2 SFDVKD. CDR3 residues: CATSDTRGLKETQYF. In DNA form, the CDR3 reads TGTGCCACCAGTGATACCAGGGGGCTCAAAGAGACCCAGTACTTC.

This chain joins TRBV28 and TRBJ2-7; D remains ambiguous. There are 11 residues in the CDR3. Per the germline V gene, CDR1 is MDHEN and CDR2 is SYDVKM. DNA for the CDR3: TGTGTCACAGCATCCAATTACGAGCAGTACTTC. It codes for CVTASNYEQYF.